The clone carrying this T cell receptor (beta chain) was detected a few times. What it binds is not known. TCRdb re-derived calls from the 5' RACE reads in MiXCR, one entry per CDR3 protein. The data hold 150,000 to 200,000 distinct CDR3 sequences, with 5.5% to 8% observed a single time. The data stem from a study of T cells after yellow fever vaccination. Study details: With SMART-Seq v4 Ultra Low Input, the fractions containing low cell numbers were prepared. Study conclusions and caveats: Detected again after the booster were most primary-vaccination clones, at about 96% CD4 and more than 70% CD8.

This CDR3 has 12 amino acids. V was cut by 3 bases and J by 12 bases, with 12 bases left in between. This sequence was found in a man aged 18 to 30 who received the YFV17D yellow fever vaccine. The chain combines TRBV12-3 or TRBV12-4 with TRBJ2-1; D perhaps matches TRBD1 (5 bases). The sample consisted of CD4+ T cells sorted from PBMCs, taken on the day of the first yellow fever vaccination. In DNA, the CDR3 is TGTGCCAGCAGTTTGCTCAGGGTGGTGCAGTTCTTC. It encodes CASSLLRVVQFF.